This TCR beta chain stems from a study of blood T cells in healthy people across ages. As for the study in general: Roughly one uniquely barcoded beta molecule per two T cells was captured.

Remarks on this clonotype: Antigen: not known. The germline gene is not matched at one end of the junction; a read error may be the cause.

Study-wide points: Age showed a roughly linear inverse relationship with TCR beta diversity per million T cells. PBMC samples, being unsorted, prevented any conclusive comparison of naive and antigen-experienced cells.

PCR was performed a second time for about 6 to 12 cycles using a sample-barcoded 5' primer and a J-beta primer mix. TCRdb used MiXCR to reprocess the 5' RACE reads, holding one entry per CDR3 protein. The table records 1,500,000 or so distinct CDR3 sequences, less than 45% of them present only once. What was sequenced was blood. The TCR sequence derives from a young woman in good health.

The CDR3 here is CASSGRTGINEKLFF. In DNA form, the CDR3 reads TGTGCCAGCAGTGGTCGGACAGGGATTAATGAGAAACTGTTTTTT. J is TRBJ1-4 and V is TRBV6-6; 8 bases fit TRBD1. This CDR3 contains 15 residues. CDR1 is MNHNY and CDR2 is SVGAGI in the germline V gene (reference sequence).